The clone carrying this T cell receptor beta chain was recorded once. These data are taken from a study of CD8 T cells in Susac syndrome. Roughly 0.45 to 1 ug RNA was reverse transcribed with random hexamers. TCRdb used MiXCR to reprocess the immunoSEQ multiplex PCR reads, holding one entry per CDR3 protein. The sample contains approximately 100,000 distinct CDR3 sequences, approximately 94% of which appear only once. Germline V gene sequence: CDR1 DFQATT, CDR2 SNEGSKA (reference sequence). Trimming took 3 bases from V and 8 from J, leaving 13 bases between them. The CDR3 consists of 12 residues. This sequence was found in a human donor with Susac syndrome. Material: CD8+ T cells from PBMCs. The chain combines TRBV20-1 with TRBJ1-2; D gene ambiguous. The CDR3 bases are TGCAGTGCTAGTCCTACCTACGCCGGCTACACCTTC. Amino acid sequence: CSASPTYAGYTF.